This TCR beta chain derives from a study of shared clonotypes between healthy human individuals. Clones were sequenced by immunoSEQ multiplex PCR, and TCRdb holds only the in-frame ones, with some missing. The table lists roughly 1 million clones, 75% to 85% of them singletons, with around 0.47% in the top ten. The sequence was collected from a man between 18 and 29 years old in good health. Some clones in this sample may be carry-over from other donors' samples. Sequenced input: memory CD4+ T cells from PBMCs. This sample's subset: CD45RA-negative fraction.

CDR3: CSVLGPSGRGYEQYF. The CDR3 coding sequence is TGCAGCGTACTCGGGCCTAGCGGGAGGGGATACGAGCAGTACTTC. J is TRBJ2-7 and V is TRBV29-1, with 12 positions matching TRBD2. The CDR3 extends over 15 amino acids. Germline V gene data show CDR1 as SQVTM and CDR2 as ANQGSEA. The J segment lost 4 bases and the V segment lost 6 bases, leaving 10 bases of the junction unmatched.